Listed below are T cell receptor beta chains from one sample, sequenced in a study of blood T cell repertoires in COVID-19. Measured with immunoSEQ multiplex PCR; TCRdb has only the in-frame clones, and not every one. The data contain tens of thousands of clones, roughly 85% of them seen just once; the ten biggest clones take up roughly 46%. The sequencing input was peripheral blood. These receptor sequences come from a human donor in a cohort sampled during active COVID-19. Both conserved end residues are part of each CDR3. A D gene is named only where the DNA matches it firmly. Clone size is not always given. Where it is, it says once, few, many or a class for expanded clones.

V,size,J,D,DNA,CDR3
TRBV4-1,few,TRBJ1-2,NA,TGCGCCAGCAGCCATGCCGCCCAGAGGCAGAAATACAGGGGCTACACCTTC,CASSHAAQRQKYRGYTF
TRBV24-1,once,TRBJ2-1,NA,TGTGCCACCAGTGGGGCCTCAGGTAGCGGAACTCACAATGAGCAGTTCTTC,CATSGASGSGTHNEQFF
TRBV6-2/TRBV6-3,NA,TRBJ1-2,NA,TGTGCCAGCAGTAATTCAGATACCTATGGCTACACCTTC,CASSNSDTYGYTF
TRBV4-2,NA,TRBJ2-1,TRBD2,TGTGCCAGCAGCCAAGTTCGAGCGGGAGCCTTATACGAGCAGTTCTTC,CASSQVRAGALYEQFF
TRBV6-2/TRBV6-3,NA,TRBJ1-1,TRBD1,TGTGCCAGCAGTACACCTACAGGGGGCTTCTCTGAAGCTTTCTTT,CASSTPTGGFSEAFF
TRBV7-2,once,TRBJ2-1,TRBD1,TGTGCCAGCAGCTCCGACAGGGGGTCCTACAATGAGCAGTTCTTC,CASSSDRGSYNEQFF
TRBV9,once,TRBJ2-7,TRBD2,TGTGCCAGCAGCGTAGGAGCGGGAGTCGGGGAGCAGTACTTC,CASSVGAGVGEQYF
TRBV2,NA,TRBJ2-7,NA,TGTGCCAGCACAGGGGTTTGGTCCTACGAGCAGTACTTC,CASTGVWSYEQYF
TRBV7-2,NA,TRBJ2-7,NA,TGTGCCAGCAGCTTGGGGGGTGTGGCGCTCAACGAGCAGTACTTC,CASSLGGVALNEQYF
TRBV7-9,few,TRBJ2-3,TRBD1,TGTGCCAGCAGCTTTGGACAGGGAGAATTAGATACGCAGTATTTT,CASSFGQGELDTQYF
TRBV5-4,NA,TRBJ2-1,TRBD2,TGTGCCAGCACCGGGAGGGCTTACAATGAGCAGTTCTTC,CASTGRAYNEQFF
TRBV19,NA,TRBJ2-5,NA,TGTGCCAGTAGTATAGGAGTCCAGGGGAAAGAGACCCAGTACTTC,CASSIGVQGKETQYF
TRBV11-3,NA,TRBJ2-3,NA,TGTGCCAGCAGCTTAGGGGGCAGGACGGCCACAGATACGCAGTATTTT,CASSLGGRTATDTQYF
TRBV4-2,medium-sized,TRBJ1-2,NA,TGTGCCAGTAAACCAGAGGGCATGAGCTATGGCTACACCTTC,CASKPEGMSYGYTF
TRBV5-3,NA,TRBJ1-5,TRBD1,TGTGCCAGAAGCTCGGACCGGGACAGGGGAATCTCCGGCAATCAGCCCCAGCATTTT,CARSSDRDRGISGNQPQHF
TRBV19,NA,TRBJ2-3,TRBD2,TGTGCCAGTAGAGCGGGAGAGGTGGGCACAGATACGCAGTATTTT,CASRAGEVGTDTQYF
TRBV18,NA,TRBJ2-4,TRBD2,TGTGCCAGCTCACCGGGGACTAGCGGGGAAAACATTCAGTACTTC,CASSPGTSGENIQYF
TRBV4-3,NA,TRBJ1-2,NA,TGCGCCAGCAGCCAAGGTCCCTCGGGATCCTATGGCTACACCTTC,CASSQGPSGSYGYTF
TRBV5-5,NA,TRBJ2-7,TRBD2,TGTGCCAGCAGCTTGGCTGGGACTAGCGGATCCTACGAGCAGTACTTC,CASSLAGTSGSYEQYF
TRBV30,NA,TRBJ1-2,TRBD1,TGTGCCTGGAGTGCCAAACAGGGGTATGGCTACACCTTC,CAWSAKQGYGYTF
TRBV19,NA,TRBJ1-2,TRBD1,TGTGCCAGTAGTGGACAGGGGGCGGACTATGGCTACACCTTC,CASSGQGADYGYTF
TRBV19,NA,TRBJ1-3,TRBD1,TGTGCCAGTACGGGACAGGGTTTTTCTGGAAACACCATATATTTT,CASTGQGFSGNTIYF
TRBV14,NA,TRBJ1-2,TRBD1,TGTGCCAGCAGCCAAACACAAGGAGCCGGGACAGGGGGCTTTGGCTACACCTTC,CASSQTQGAGTGGFGYTF
TRBV6-2/TRBV6-3,few,TRBJ1-6,NA,TGTGCCAGCAGTTACGAGGCGGGGAATTCACCCCTCCACTTT,CASSYEAGNSPLHF
TRBV7-2,NA,TRBJ2-7,TRBD1,TGTGCCAGCAGCTTAGATCACAGGGGGCTATACGAGCAGTACTTC,CASSLDHRGLYEQYF
TRBV7-3,NA,TRBJ2-1,TRBD2,TGTGCCAGCAGCCGACTAGCGGGTACCTCCTACAATGAGCAGTTCTTC,CASSRLAGTSYNEQFF
TRBV3-1/TRBV3-2,NA,TRBJ2-5,NA,TGTGCCCTTCCCGAGGGACAAGAGACCCAGTACTTC,CALPEGQETQYF
TRBV28,NA,TRBJ1-2,NA,TGTGCCAGCAGTTTGCGGGCCTATGGCTACACCTTC,CASSLRAYGYTF
TRBV21-1,NA,TRBJ2-1,NA,TGTGCCAGCAGCGGAACTTTAGCGGGAGGGTACAATGAGCAGTTCTTC,CASSGTLAGGYNEQFF
TRBV7-2,NA,TRBJ2-2,NA,TGTGCCAGCAGCTCCTCGTCGACCGGGGAGCTGTTTTTT,CASSSSSTGELFF
TRBV5-4,NA,TRBJ2-2,TRBD2,TGTGCCAGCAGCCTGCCTACTAGCGGGGTGAACACCGGGGAGCTGTTTTTT,CASSLPTSGVNTGELFF
TRBV6-5,NA,TRBJ2-3,NA,TGTGCCAGCACCGGGGGGCCAGGGGATACGCAGTATTTT,CASTGGPGDTQYF
TRBV18,NA,TRBJ1-2,TRBD1,TGTGCCAGCTCACCCGGGACAGGGCATGGCTACACCTTC,CASSPGTGHGYTF
TRBV29-1,NA,TRBJ2-3,TRBD2,TGCAGCGTGAATAGCGGGGCCACAGATACGCAGTATTTT,CSVNSGATDTQYF
TRBV6-1,few,TRBJ2-4,TRBD2,TGTGCCAGCAGTGCAGTAATGGGACTAGCGGGCGCAAACATTCAGTACTTC,CASSAVMGLAGANIQYF
TRBV5-1,NA,TRBJ1-5,NA,TGCGCCAGCAAGGCGGGGGGCGGCAGCAATCAGCCCCAGCATTTT,CASKAGGGSNQPQHF
TRBV15,NA,TRBJ1-4,TRBD1,TGTGCCACCAGCAGTAGTCGACAGGGCCGAGCAACTAATGAAAAACTGTTTTTT,CATSSSRQGRATNEKLFF
TRBV11-3,NA,TRBJ1-2,TRBD1,TGTGCCAGCAGCTTAGGGACAGGGGGCGTCTATGGCTACACCTTC,CASSLGTGGVYGYTF
TRBV5-1,NA,TRBJ2-2,TRBD2,TGCGCCAGCAGCTTAACTAGCGGAGCGAACACCGGGGAGCTGTTTTTT,CASSLTSGANTGELFF
TRBV27,NA,TRBJ1-5,NA,TGTGCCAGCAGTTTGTCGGGTAGCAATCAGCCCCAGCATTTT,CASSLSGSNQPQHF
TRBV18,NA,TRBJ1-1,NA,TGTGCCAGCTCACGTATCCTGAACACTGAAGCTTTCTTT,CASSRILNTEAFF
TRBV5-1,NA,TRBJ2-1,NA,TGCGCCAGCAGCTCCCCCGCGGATGAGCAGTTCTTC,CASSSPADEQFF
TRBV5-4,once,TRBJ1-3,NA,TGTGCCAGCAGCTTGGGAGGGTATGGAAACACCATATATTTT,CASSLGGYGNTIYF
TRBV7-9,NA,TRBJ2-5,TRBD2,TGTGCCAGCAGCTTTAGTAGTACGACTAGCGGGGAGACCCAGTACTTC,CASSFSSTTSGETQYF
TRBV27,NA,TRBJ2-7,TRBD2,TGTGCCAGCAGTTCCACAGGGACTAGCCAAGACTACGAGCAGTACTTC,CASSSTGTSQDYEQYF